One and the same sample provided the 25 T cell receptor beta chains below, sequenced in a study of OX40 agonist ivuxolimab in advanced cancers. Profiling relied on immunoSEQ multiplex PCR, and the TCRdb table lists in-frame clones only, not all of them. The table records 50,000 to 65,000 clones, around 90% of them present only once. The sample in question was CD4+ or CD8+ T cells sorted from blood, obtained in a trial of the OX40 agonist ivuxolimab. These receptors were collected from an adult with an advanced solid tumor such as melanoma, head and neck, liver or kidney cancer.

This chain joins TRBV6-4 and TRBJ2-7; weak D call: TRBD2 (6 bases). This CDR3 comprises 16 residues. CDR1 and CDR2 from the germline V gene are MRHNA and SNTAGT. Trimming left V 3 bases short and J 3 bases short, with 18 bases between. The CDR3 coding sequence is TGTGCCAGCAGTGATACCCCGGGACTTGGGGACTACGAGCAGTACTTC. Amino acid sequence: CASSDTPGLGDYEQYF.

The genes are TRBV4-1 and TRBJ1-1, with a possible D match to TRBD1 (5 bases). Germline assignment: CDR1 MGHRA and CDR2 YSYEKL. The CDR3 sequence is 14 residues long. The V end was cut by 8 bases, the J end by 5 bases, with 18 bases between. The DNA of the CDR3 is TGCGCCAGCGCGCGGACGGGACCGGGGACTGAAGCTTTCTTT. Its protein is CASARTGPGTEAFF.

This clone was seen a single time. The chain recombines TRBV27 with TRBJ2-1, with 7 bases lining up with TRBD2. Germline CDR1 is MNHEY and CDR2 is SMNVEV (reference sequence). The CDR3 covers 17 residues. Trimming at V came to 6 bases and at J to 0 bases, leaving 11 bases not matched to a gene. This CDR3 reads CASRSRSGGSSYNEQFF. For the CDR3, the DNA is TGTGCCAGCAGGTCCCGTAGCGGCGGGAGCTCCTACAATGAGCAGTTCTTC.

CDR3 bases: TGTGCCAGCATACAGAACACCATATATTTT. Protein sequence: CASIQNTIYF. This chain connects TRBV2 to TRBJ1-3; no definite D call. The ends were cut back, 7 bases at V and 7 bases at J, with 5 bases in the middle. CDR1 is SNHLY and CDR2 is FYNNEI in the germline V gene. This CDR3 comprises 10 residues.

V is TRBV5-1 and J is TRBJ2-1; D may be TRBD1 (6 bases). CDR3 length: 14 residues. Trimming stripped 4 bases from V and 8 bases from J, with 16 bases between. Germline V lookup: CDR1 SGHRS, CDR2 YFSETQ. As DNA, the CDR3 is TGCGCCAGCAGCCCAGGGGTCTTTGGGGATGAGCAGTTCTTC. Its protein product is CASSPGVFGDEQFF.

There are a few counts of this clone. The chain links TRBV6-4 to TRBJ2-2; 12 nucleotides match TRBD1. Germline V lookup: CDR1 MRHNA, CDR2 SNTAGT. With 6 bases clipped from V and 5 bases from J, the junction kept 1 base outside the gene matches. There are 14 residues in the CDR3. As DNA, the CDR3 is TGTGCCAGCAGGGGACAGGGGGCTACCGGGGAGCTGTTTTTT. Protein sequence: CASRGQGATGELFF.

The chain links TRBV28 to TRBJ2-7; 10 bases match TRBD1. The CDR3 sequence is 15 residues long. The germline V gene encodes CDR1 MDHEN and CDR2 SYDVKM. With V trimmed by 8 bases and J by 3 bases, 10 bases remained unmatched. The CDR3 DNA is TGTGCCAGCGGGGAGGGACAGGGGTTAGTCTACGAGCAGTACTTC. It specifies CASGEGQGLVYEQYF.

This clone was observed a handful of times. V gene TRBV28 combines with J gene TRBJ1-1; 7 bases line up with TRBD1. Trimming at V came to 5 bases and at J to 4 bases, leaving 4 bases not matched to a gene. Germline V gives CDR1 MDHEN, CDR2 SYDVKM. CDR3 size: 13 residues. This CDR3 is CASSLTGSTEAFF. CDR3 coding DNA: TGTGCCAGCAGTCTGACAGGGAGCACTGAAGCTTTCTTT.

The gene calls are TRBV7-9 and TRBJ2-7; possibly TRBD1 for D (6 bases). Germline V gene data show CDR1 as SEHNR and CDR2 as FQNEAQ (reference sequence). Trimming cost V 4 bases and J 0 bases, with 13 bases left between them. The CDR3 covers 15 residues. The CDR3 sequence is CASSSDSWGSYEQYF. Here the CDR3 DNA reads TGTGCCAGCAGCTCGGACAGTTGGGGCTCCTACGAGCAGTACTTC.

The chain carries TRBV6-1 and TRBJ2-7; D gene uncertain. Germline lookup yields CDR1 MNHNS and CDR2 SASEGT. CDR3 length: 11 amino acids. Trimming left V 3 bases short and J 5 bases short, with 5 bases between. The CDR3 loop is CASSDGNEQYF. For the CDR3, the DNA is TGTGCCAGCAGTGACGGTAACGAGCAGTACTTC.

The chain couples TRBV11-3 to TRBJ2-1, with D hard to call. Germline CDR1 and CDR2: SGHNT and YENEEA. Trimming took off 4 bases at V and 4 bases at J, with 20 bases between the two ends. The CDR3 loop spans 17 amino acids. The CDR3 here is CASSSEQRIAGYNEQFF. As DNA, the CDR3 is TGTGCCAGCAGCTCAGAGCAACGGATCGCTGGATACAATGAGCAGTTCTTC.

The CDR3 region is CASSYWGGKEKLFF. The CDR3 DNA reads TGTGCCAGCAGTTACTGGGGGGGAAAGGAAAAACTGTTTTTT. The rearrangement joins TRBV6-6 to TRBJ1-4; tentative D call: TRBD1 (5 bases). The CDR3 spans 14 residues. The germline CDR1 and CDR2 sequences are MNHNY and SVGAGI (reference sequence). V lost 1 base, J lost 8 bases, and 11 bases lay in between.

This chain links TRBV6-5 with TRBJ2-7, with D maybe TRBD1 (6 bases). Trimming took 0 bases from V and 7 from J, leaving 10 bases between them. This CDR3 is 13 amino acids long. Germline lookup yields CDR1 MNHEY and CDR2 SVGAGI. In nucleotides, the CDR3 is TGTGCCAGCAGTTACTCACAGGGTTGGGAGCAGTACTTC. The encoded protein is CASSYSQGWEQYF.

The gene calls are TRBV7-9 and TRBJ1-4; D unclear. Germline lookup yields CDR1 SEHNR and CDR2 FQNEAQ (reference sequence). The CDR3 has 13 residues. The V end was cut by 5 bases, the J end by 12 bases, with 16 bases between. CDR3 nucleotide sequence: TGTGCCAGCAGCATCCATGGGCAGGACCAACTGTTTTTT. Translation gives CASSIHGQDQLFF. Combining the CDR3 with reference TRBV7-9 and TRBJ1-4 gives the whole variable domain DTGVSQNPRHKITKRGQNVTFRCDPISEHNRLYWYRQTLGQGPEFLTYFQNEAQLEKSRLLSDRFSAERPKGSFSTLEIQRTEQGDSAMYLCASSIHGQDQLFFGSGTQLSVL.

The CDR3 spells CASNGGGGTDTQYF. The CDR3 region has the DNA TGTGCCAGCAATGGGGGGGGAGGCACAGATACGCAGTATTTT. J is TRBJ2-3 and V is TRBV2, with TRBD2 matching 7 bases. Trimming cost V 7 bases and J 1 base; bases outside gene matches: 5. The CDR3 loop spans 14 amino acids. Germline V gives CDR1 SNHLY, CDR2 FYNNEI.

The gene calls are TRBV15 and TRBJ1-4; D gene uncertain. Germline CDR1 LNHNV, CDR2 YYDKDF (reference sequence). The CDR3 runs to 14 residues. Trimming left V 3 bases short and J 4 bases short, with 9 bases between. The CDR3 DNA reads TGTGCCACCAGCAGTGAGACGGTTAATGAAAAACTGTTTTTT. Translating gives CATSSETVNEKLFF.

The chain couples TRBV6-5 to TRBJ2-7, with D perhaps matching TRBD2 (6 bases). This CDR3 contains 14 residues. Germline V gene sequence: CDR1 MNHEY, CDR2 SVGAGI. Trimming took off 7 bases at V and 4 bases at J, with 17 bases between the two ends. The CDR3, as DNA: TGTGCCAGCAATCCAGGTCGGGACTTTTACGAGCAGTACTTC. This translates into CASNPGRDFYEQYF.

This clone was detected only a few times. This rearrangement joins TRBV27 to TRBJ1-1; TRBD1 might be the D (5 bases). There are 11 residues in the CDR3. The V end lost 8 bases, the J end lost 7 bases, and 11 bases lay between the germline ends. The V gene's germline CDR1 is MNHEY and CDR2 SMNVEV (reference sequence). The CDR3 loop is CASGQGSEAFF. The CDR3 coding sequence is TGTGCCAGCGGTCAGGGTAGTGAAGCTTTCTTT.

The chain uses TRBV4-1 and TRBJ2-3; D uncertain. The V end was cut by 1 base, the J end by 2 bases, with 7 bases between. The germline CDR1 and CDR2 sequences are MGHRA and YSYEKL. This CDR3 spans 14 amino acids. DNA of the CDR3: TGCGCCAGCAGCCAAGGGTCCAACACAGATACGCAGTATTTT. It codes for CASSQGSNTDTQYF.

This chain uses TRBV19 with TRBJ2-2, with D tentatively TRBD2 (5 bases). From germline, CDR1 is LNHDA and CDR2 SQIVND (reference sequence). The CDR3 extends over 16 amino acids. Trimming cost V 5 bases and J 5 bases, with 18 bases left between them. This CDR3 is CASSPTLQAGTGELFF. DNA for the CDR3: TGTGCCAGTAGTCCCACCCTGCAGGCGGGTACCGGGGAGCTGTTTTTT.

The chain joins TRBV29-1 to TRBJ2-7, with TRBD2 identical over 10 bases. CDR1 and CDR2 from the germline V gene are SQVTM and ANQGSEA. J gave up 5 bases and V 6 bases, and 7 bases lay outside the gene matches. The CDR3 is made up of 13 amino acids. The CDR3 bases are TGCAGCGTCTACGGGACTAGCGCCAACGAGCAGTACTTC. Its protein product is CSVYGTSANEQYF.

The chain joins TRBV15 to TRBJ2-1; perhaps TRBD2 as D (5 bases). The CDR3 is 17 amino acids. Germline V CDR1 and CDR2: LNHNV, YYDKDF (reference sequence). Trimming stripped 0 bases from V and 2 bases from J, with 14 bases between. The CDR3 protein is CATSRELQRSPYNEQFF. The DNA of the CDR3 is TGTGCCACCAGCAGAGAGTTGCAGCGGAGCCCCTACAATGAGCAGTTCTTC.

The chain couples TRBV19 to TRBJ1-5; 9 positions agree with TRBD1. Germline loops: CDR1 LNHDA, CDR2 SQIVND (reference sequence). The CDR3 is 15 amino acids. The V segment lost 5 bases and the J segment 7 bases; nucleotides outside the gene matches: 9. CDR3 protein: CASSLLDRGDQPQHF. In nucleotides, the CDR3 is TGTGCCAGTAGTTTGCTAGACAGGGGGGACCAGCCCCAGCATTTT.

The chain combines TRBV4-1 with TRBJ2-7; 7 bases match TRBD2. V shed 0 bases, J shed 3 bases, and the junction held 5 bases outside the gene matches. Germline V CDR1 and CDR2: MGHRA, YSYEKL. This CDR3 spans 15 amino acids. CDR3 nucleotide sequence: TGCGCCAGCAGCCAAGATACTAGGGAGGGCTACGAGCAGTACTTC. This sequence encodes CASSQDTREGYEQYF.

The chain couples TRBV4-3 to TRBJ1-1, with TRBD1 identical over 7 bases. Trimming removed 0 bases from V and 3 bases from J; junction bases left unmatched: 13. The CDR3 contains 18 residues. The germline gives CDR1 LGHNA, CDR2 YSLEER. The CDR3 nucleotides are TGCGCCAGCAGCCAAGAATGGGACAGTTTGACAGGAGACACTGAAGCTTTCTTT. It encodes CASSQEWDSLTGDTEAFF.